The T cell receptor beta chain under discussion was sequenced for a study of graft-versus-host responses after intestinal transplantation. Study as a whole: Transplants were multivisceral, liver-intestinal, or isolated intestinal. Following induction with anti-thymocyte globulin, all recipients were given tacrolimus and steroids for about 3 years.

Details on this clone: Its antigen is currently unknown.

Profiling relied on immunoSEQ multiplex PCR, and the TCRdb table lists in-frame clones only, not all of them. The table includes about 96,000 clones, just under 95% detected once. Study-level results: Marrow from the recipient contained GvH clones, some of which had appeared first in ileum or blood.

Germline V gene data show CDR1 as SGHRS and CDR2 as YFSETQ. The CDR3 is made up of 13 amino acids. Trimming pared 2 bases from V and 3 bases from J, leaving 5 bases between. Source: unstimulated CD4+ T cells sorted from spleen or lymph node cells, taken before intestinal transplant. The genes are TRBV5-1 and TRBJ2-2; D gene unclear. The receptor was derived from a human donor who received an intestinal transplant. Here the CDR3 DNA reads TGCGCCAGCAGCTTCGTTGACACCGGGGAGCTGTTTTTT. It encodes CASSFVDTGELFF.